This T cell receptor beta chain was captured by sequencing in a study of technical replicates of blood from a few donors (dated by TCRdb to about 2017). The protocol used for the library was the immunoSEQ multiplex PCR assay. The clones in this table, taken by TCRdb from immuneACCESS, are in-frame only. Not every clone is retained; where verified, under half of the shortfall comes from an unresolved V gene, and the cause of the rest is unknown. The sample includes roughly 70,000 clones, with approximately 96% observed a single time. The top ten clonotypes cover about 0.4% of the sample. Looking up the germline V gene (reference sequence) yields CDR1 LNHDA and CDR2 SQIVND. Relative to germline, V is missing 3 bases and J is missing 2 bases, with 2 bases of the junction outside any gene match. CDR3 length: 14 amino acids, cysteine to phenylalanine. The CDR3 DNA has 42 bases and is translated from base 1.

On this clone: What this receptor recognizes is not known. It has no much larger one-base neighbor in the sample; base qualities were not kept.

The chain joins TRBV19 to TRBJ1-1; 8 bases in between match TRBD1. This clonotype was sampled from a human donor in good health. The sequencing sample was made of T cells isolated from PBMCs. The sequenced DNA is TGTGCCAGTAGTATTCAGGGGGCCAACACTGAAGCTTTCTTT. The resulting protein is CASSIQGANTEAFF.